This T cell receptor beta chain was found in a study of radiotherapy plus CTLA-4 blockade in lung cancer (dated by TCRdb to 2016 to 2019). With respect to the entire study: Among enrolled patients, roughly 20% had an objective response and approximately 30% reached disease control. The study at large found these results: After treatment with radiotherapy and ipilimumab, TCR clones that came from tumors expanded in the peripheral blood. Early dynamic changes in blood T cell clones, together with increased serum interferon-beta after radiation, were reported as the strongest predictors of response.

In this study, focal radiation therapy paired with CTLA-4 blockade (ipilimumab) was tested in patients who had chemo-refractory metastatic non-small-cell lung cancer. Library creation used the immunoSEQ multiplex PCR assay. Held by TCRdb, this immuneACCESS table contains in-frame sequences only and omits some clones. Under half of the omission traces to an unresolved V gene where checked; the cause of the rest is unknown. The sample data list some 66,000 clones, and around four fifths of these were observed just once. Less than 5% of the sample belongs to the ten largest clones. With respect to this clone: Its antigen is currently not known. Base qualities are missing; no much larger clone stands one base away.

As encoded in the germline V gene, CDR1 is MDHEN while CDR2 is SYDVKM. V is pruned by 6 bases and J by 1 base, leaving 11 bases of the junction without a gene match. The CDR3 spans 18 residues, from the cysteine through the phenylalanine. The read is trimmed to its CDR3 DNA, 54 bases read in frame from base 1. This specimen consisted of peripheral blood, obtained from a patient treated with radiotherapy plus ipilimumab. The TCR comes from a human donor with non-small cell lung cancer who had a partial response to radiotherapy plus ipilimumab. This chain is built from TRBV28 and TRBJ2-3, and 12 junction bases match TRBD2. In nucleotide form, the sequence is TGTGCCAGCAGCCAACTAGCGGGAGGACGCTTTGGCACAGATACGCAGTATTTT. The translation is CASSQLAGGRFGTDTQYF.